Listed below are T cell receptor beta chains from one sample, sequenced in a study of a mutant IDH1 vaccine in newly diagnosed glioma. Some clones are missing from TCRdb's copy, which holds only in-frame ones; the method was immunoSEQ multiplex PCR. The profile covers more than 80,000 clones, with approximately 83% appearing a single time and around 7.4% taken by the ten largest. The sequencing used PBMCs, collected from a glioma patient treated with radiotherapy, temozolomide or both. The receptor set was obtained from a woman in her 50s with glioma. CDR3s include the opening cysteine and the closing phenylalanine or tryptophan. The D gene is left open where the match is weak. Size is omitted from some rows. Given values are once, few, many or a class for expanded clones.

clone_size	v_call	j_call	cdr3_length	d_call	cdr3_aa	cdr3_nt
-	TRBV5-6	TRBJ1-4	14	-	CASSFGSKGEKLFF	TGTGCCAGCAGCTTCGGCTCGAAGGGAGAAAAACTGTTTTTT
-	TRBV5-1	TRBJ1-1	14	-	CASSQTRLGTEAFF	TGCGCCAGCAGCCAGACGCGCCTGGGCACTGAAGCTTTCTTT
few	TRBV7-2	TRBJ1-5	15	-	CASTTALGGNQPQHF	TGTGCCAGCACCACGGCTTTGGGGGGCAATCAGCCCCAGCATTTT
-	TRBV27	TRBJ2-7	17	-	CASSLRPGQRRSYEQYF	TGTGCCAGCAGTTTACGCCCAGGACAGCGACGCTCCTACGAGCAGTACTTC
-	TRBV18	TRBJ1-1	16	-	CASSPVTLDQDPEAFF	TGTGCCAGCTCACCAGTAACCCTCGATCAGGATCCTGAAGCTTTCTTT
-	TRBV28	TRBJ1-4	13	-	CASITGAGEKLFF	TGTGCCAGCATCACCGGGGCTGGTGAAAAACTGTTTTTT
once	TRBV7-9	TRBJ2-7	14	-	CASSRQETPYEQYF	TGTGCCAGCAGCAGGCAGGAAACCCCCTACGAGCAGTACTTC
-	TRBV27	TRBJ1-1	13	-	CASSSQIYAEAFF	TGTGCCAGCAGTTCCCAAATATACGCTGAAGCTTTCTTT
-	TRBV6-5	TRBJ2-4	15	-	CASSSSGTGGPGQYF	TGTGCCAGCAGCTCATCCGGGACTGGTGGTCCGGGTCAGTACTTC
-	TRBV19	TRBJ1-4	14	-	CASSIPPLDEKLFF	TGTGCCAGTAGTATTCCACCCCTGGACGAAAAACTGTTTTTT
-	TRBV7-8	TRBJ1-1	15	TRBD1	CASSSGQGYYTEAFF	TGTGCCAGCAGCTCGGGACAGGGATATTACACTGAAGCTTTCTTT
-	TRBV5-1	TRBJ2-5	16	-	CASSLAVGGTQETQYF	TGCGCCAGCAGCTTGGCCGTGGGGGGCACCCAAGAGACCCAGTACTTC